One and the same sample provided the 6 T cell receptor beta chains below, sequenced in a study of quantifying T cell responses using KT2 cells (dated by TCRdb to 2016 to 2017). At the level of the whole study: RNA was DNase-treated and reverse transcribed with TCR alpha and beta constant-region primers, mostly using SuperScript III.

Library preparation was by UMI-ligation and nested PCR. The run used an Illumina MiSeq. A single-stranded oligonucleotide bearing the Illumina SP2 sequence and a UMI was ligated to the 3' end of the cDNA with T4 RNA ligase 1. PCR1 used roughly 4 cycles (98 degrees C 15 s, 69 degrees C 30 s, 72 degrees C 40 s), and the beta primer was an equimolar mix of RC1.1 and RC1.2 that covered TRBC1 and TRBC2. TCRdb ran its own pipeline on the public reads, namely fastp trimming at Q25 and MiXCR clone calling, and kept in-frame beta chains. CDR3 protein sequences are deduplicated, and each keeps its most common genes and DNA. Present in this sample are 40,000 to 50,000 distinct CDR3 sequences, 15% to 20% of which were seen just once. Roughly 44% of the sample belongs to the ten largest clones. Sequencing was performed on PBMCs spiked with cells of the T cell clone KT2. These TCRs come from a human donor.

This clonotype was seen ten or more times. The chain is built from TRBV29-1 and TRBJ2-1; D is unclear. The CDR3 has 10 residues. V lost 3 bases to trimming and J lost 8 bases, with 5 bases between them. CDR1 and CDR2 (germline): SQVTM, ANQGSEA. In DNA form, the CDR3 reads TGCAGCGTTGACGGGTATGAGCAGTTCTTC. Translated: CSVDGYEQFF.

Only a few counts were recorded for this clonotype. V and J are TRBV5-1 and TRBJ2-2; D is ambiguous. This CDR3 region has 15 residues. Per the germline V gene, CDR1 is SGHRS and CDR2 is YFSETQ. Trimming stripped 4 bases from V and 2 bases from J, with 12 bases between. The CDR3: CASSISTANTGELFF. In DNA form, the CDR3 reads TGCGCCAGCAGCATCTCGACCGCCAACACCGGGGAGCTGTTTTTT.

The table lists this clonotype with a few counts. The V call is TRBV7-9, the J call TRBJ2-1; the D is unclear. The CDR3 is 13 residues long. Trimming pared 0 bases from V and 11 bases from J, leaving 11 bases between. Germline values: CDR1 SEHNR, CDR2 FQNEAQ (reference sequence). CDR3 amino acids: CASSLASRPQQFF. In DNA, the CDR3 is TGTGCCAGCAGCTTAGCCAGTCGGCCACAGCAGTTCTTC.

This clonotype was counted only a few times. V gene TRBV9 combines with J gene TRBJ2-3, with 11 bases aligning to TRBD1. Germline V gene lookup returns CDR1 SGDLS and CDR2 YYNGEE. The trim removed 0 bases at V and 0 bases at J, leaving 6 bases unmatched. This CDR3 spans 18 amino acids. The CDR3 sequence: CASSVVGGQGASTDTQYF. The CDR3 nucleotides read TGTGCCAGCAGCGTAGTAGGTGGACAGGGGGCGAGCACAGATACGCAGTATTTT.

This chain links TRBV29-1 with TRBJ2-1; TRBD1 might be the D (6 bases). The CDR3 consists of 15 residues. From germline, CDR1 is SQVTM and CDR2 ANQGSEA. The germline V and J ends were trimmed by 8 bases and 4 bases, with 21 bases remaining between them. The CDR3 region is CSTTLRDIPYNEQFF. In DNA form, the CDR3 reads TGCAGCACAACCCTCCGGGACATACCGTACAATGAGCAGTTCTTC.

This clonotype has a count of ten or more. V gene TRBV6-4 combines with J gene TRBJ2-3, with TRBD2 identical over 9 bases. Germline loops: CDR1 MRHNA, CDR2 SNTAGT. With V trimmed by 3 bases and J by 0 bases, 4 bases remained unmatched. This CDR3 contains 16 residues. CDR3 in amino acids: CASSENAGGSTDTQYF. The CDR3 DNA sequence: TGTGCCAGCAGTGAGAACGCGGGGGGGAGCACAGATACGCAGTATTTT.